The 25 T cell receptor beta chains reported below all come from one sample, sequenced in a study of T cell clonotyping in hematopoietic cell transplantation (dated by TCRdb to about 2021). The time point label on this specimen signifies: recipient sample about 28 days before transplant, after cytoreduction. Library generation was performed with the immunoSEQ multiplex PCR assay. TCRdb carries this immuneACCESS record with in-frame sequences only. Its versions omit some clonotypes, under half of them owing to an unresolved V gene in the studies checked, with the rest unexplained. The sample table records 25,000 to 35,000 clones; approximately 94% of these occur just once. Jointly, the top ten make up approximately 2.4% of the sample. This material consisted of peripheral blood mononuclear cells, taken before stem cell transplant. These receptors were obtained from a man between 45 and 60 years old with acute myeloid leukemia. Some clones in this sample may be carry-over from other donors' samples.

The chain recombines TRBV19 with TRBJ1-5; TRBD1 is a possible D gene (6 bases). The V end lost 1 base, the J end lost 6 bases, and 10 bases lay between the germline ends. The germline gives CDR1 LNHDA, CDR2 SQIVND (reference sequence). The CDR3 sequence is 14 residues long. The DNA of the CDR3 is TGTGCCAGTAGTATAGCCCAGGGGAGTCAGCCCCAGCATTTT. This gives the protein CASSIAQGSQPQHF.

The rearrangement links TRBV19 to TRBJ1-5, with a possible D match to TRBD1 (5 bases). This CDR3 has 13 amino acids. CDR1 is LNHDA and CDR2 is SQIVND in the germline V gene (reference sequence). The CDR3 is CATAGGYLQPQHF. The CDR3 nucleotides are TGTGCAACCGCGGGGGGGTACCTCCAGCCCCAGCATTTT.

The CDR3 DNA follows: TGTGCCAGCAGCTATTCAGGGTTCACTGAAGCTTTCTTT. It yields the protein CASSYSGFTEAFF. This sequence joins TRBV7-3 and TRBJ1-1, with D possibly matching TRBD1 (5 bases). Germline-derived CDR1 and CDR2 are SGHTA and FQGTGA. The CDR3 sequence is 13 residues long. V gave up 4 bases and J gave up 4 bases, with 10 bases separating them.

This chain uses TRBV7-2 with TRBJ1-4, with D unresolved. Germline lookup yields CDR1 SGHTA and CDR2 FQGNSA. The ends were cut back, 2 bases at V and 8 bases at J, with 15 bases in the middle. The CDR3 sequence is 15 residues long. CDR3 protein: CASSLNVLREEKLFF. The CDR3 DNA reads TGTGCCAGCAGCTTAAACGTATTACGGGAGGAAAAACTGTTTTTT.

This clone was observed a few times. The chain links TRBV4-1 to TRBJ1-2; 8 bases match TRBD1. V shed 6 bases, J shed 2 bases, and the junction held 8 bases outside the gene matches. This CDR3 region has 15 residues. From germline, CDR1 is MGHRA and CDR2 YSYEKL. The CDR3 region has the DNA TGCGCCAGCAGTGTTAGGGCAGGGGGCAACTATGGCTACACCTTC. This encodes CASSVRAGGNYGYTF.

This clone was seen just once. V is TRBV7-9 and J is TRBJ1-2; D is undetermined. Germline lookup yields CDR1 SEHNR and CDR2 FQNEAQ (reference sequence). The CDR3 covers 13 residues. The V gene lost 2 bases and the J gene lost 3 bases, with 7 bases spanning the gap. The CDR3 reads CASSLITDYGYTF. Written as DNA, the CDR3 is TGTGCCAGCAGCTTAATAACGGACTATGGCTACACCTTC.

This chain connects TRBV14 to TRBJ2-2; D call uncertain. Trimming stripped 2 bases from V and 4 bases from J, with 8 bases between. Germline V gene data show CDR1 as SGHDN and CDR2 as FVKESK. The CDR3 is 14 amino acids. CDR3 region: CASSQTTGTGELFF. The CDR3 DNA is TGTGCCAGCAGCCAAACGACTGGCACCGGGGAGCTGTTTTTT.

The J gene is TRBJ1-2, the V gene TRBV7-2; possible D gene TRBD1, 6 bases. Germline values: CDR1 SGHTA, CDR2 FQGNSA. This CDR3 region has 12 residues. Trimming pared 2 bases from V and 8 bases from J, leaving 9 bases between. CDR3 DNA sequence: TGTGCCAGCAGCTTAACAGGGAGCGGCTACACCTTC. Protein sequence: CASSLTGSGYTF.

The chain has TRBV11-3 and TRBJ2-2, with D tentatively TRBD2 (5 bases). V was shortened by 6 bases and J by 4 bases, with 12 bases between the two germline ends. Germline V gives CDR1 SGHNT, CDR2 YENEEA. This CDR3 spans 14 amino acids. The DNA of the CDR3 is TGTGCCAGCAGTGGCGGGTCTAGCACCGGGGAGCTGTTTTTT. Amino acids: CASSGGSSTGELFF. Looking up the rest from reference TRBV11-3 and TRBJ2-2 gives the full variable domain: EAGVVQSPRYKIIEKKQPVAFWCNPISGHNTLYWYLQNLGQGPELLIRYENEEAVDDSQLPKDRFSAERLKGVDSTLKIQPAELGDSAVYLCASSGGSSTGELFFGEGSRLTVL.

The CDR3 loop reads CASSHRGLADTQYF. Written as DNA, the CDR3 is TGCGCCAGCAGTCACAGGGGGCTCGCAGATACGCAGTATTTT. The rearrangement uses TRBV23-1 and TRBJ2-3, with 8 nucleotides matching TRBD1. TRBV23-1 is sorted into the ORF group, with uncertain function. This CDR3 has 14 amino acids. V lost 3 bases, J lost 4 bases, and 3 bases stayed unmatched.

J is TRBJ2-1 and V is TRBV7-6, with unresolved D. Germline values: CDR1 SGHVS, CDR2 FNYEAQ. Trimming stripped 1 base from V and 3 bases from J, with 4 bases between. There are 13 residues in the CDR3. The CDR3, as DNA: TGTGCCAGCAGCTTAGTCGTCTACAATGAGCAGTTCTTC. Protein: CASSLVVYNEQFF.

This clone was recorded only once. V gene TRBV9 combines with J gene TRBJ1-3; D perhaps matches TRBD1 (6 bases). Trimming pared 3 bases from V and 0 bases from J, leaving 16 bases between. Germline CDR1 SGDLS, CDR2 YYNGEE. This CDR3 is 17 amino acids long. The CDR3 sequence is CASSGGTSRSSGNTIYF. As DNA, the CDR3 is TGTGCCAGCAGCGGTGGGACATCTCGGAGCTCTGGAAACACCATATATTTT.

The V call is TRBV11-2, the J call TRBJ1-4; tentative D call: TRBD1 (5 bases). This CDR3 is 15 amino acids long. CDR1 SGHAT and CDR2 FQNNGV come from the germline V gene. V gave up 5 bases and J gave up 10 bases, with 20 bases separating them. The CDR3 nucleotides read TGTGCCAGCAGCGCCAGCCGGGGCCAGTATGGAAAACTGTTTTTT. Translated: CASSASRGQYGKLFF.

The CDR3 sequence: CATSGEYSYNSPLHF. As DNA, the CDR3 is TGTGCCACCAGCGGGGAGTACTCCTATAATTCACCCCTCCACTTT. The genes are TRBV15 and TRBJ1-6, with unresolved D. The CDR3 is 15 amino acids. Germline V lookup: CDR1 LNHNV, CDR2 YYDKDF (reference sequence). V lost 5 bases and J lost 0, with 8 bases in between. Drawing the rest from reference TRBV15 and TRBJ1-6, the complete variable domain is DAMVIQNPRYQVTQFGKPVTLSCSQTLNHNVMYWYQQKSSQAPKLLFHYYDKDFNNEADTPDNFQSRRPNTSFCFLDIRSPGLGDTAMYLCATSGEYSYNSPLHFGNGTRLTVT.

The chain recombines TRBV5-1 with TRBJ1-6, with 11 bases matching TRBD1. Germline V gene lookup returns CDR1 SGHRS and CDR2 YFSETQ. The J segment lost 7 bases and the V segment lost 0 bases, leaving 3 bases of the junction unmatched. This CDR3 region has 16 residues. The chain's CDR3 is CASSLGTGGENSPLHF. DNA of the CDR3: TGCGCCAGCAGCTTGGGGACAGGGGGCGAGAATTCACCCCTCCACTTT.

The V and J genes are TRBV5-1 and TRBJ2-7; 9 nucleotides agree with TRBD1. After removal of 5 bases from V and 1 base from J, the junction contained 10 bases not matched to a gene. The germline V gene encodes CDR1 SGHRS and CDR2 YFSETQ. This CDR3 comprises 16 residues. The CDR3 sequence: CASRLSPGTGSYEQYF. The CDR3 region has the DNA TGCGCCAGCAGACTCTCCCCCGGGACAGGGTCCTACGAGCAGTACTTC.

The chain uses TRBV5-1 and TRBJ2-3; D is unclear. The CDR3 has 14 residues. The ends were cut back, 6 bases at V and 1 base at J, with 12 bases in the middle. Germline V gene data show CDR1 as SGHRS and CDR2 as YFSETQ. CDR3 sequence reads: CASTMAIRTDTQYF. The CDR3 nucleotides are TGCGCCAGCACCATGGCAATACGCACAGATACGCAGTATTTT.

CDR3 residues: CASTRDFTSADTQYF. In nucleotides, the CDR3 is TGTGCCAGCACCAGGGACTTCACCTCCGCAGATACGCAGTATTTT. The chain is built from TRBV2 and TRBJ2-3; D perhaps matches TRBD2 (6 bases). Germline assignment: CDR1 SNHLY and CDR2 FYNNEI. V was pared by 7 bases and J by 4 bases, with 18 bases between. The CDR3 extends over 15 amino acids.

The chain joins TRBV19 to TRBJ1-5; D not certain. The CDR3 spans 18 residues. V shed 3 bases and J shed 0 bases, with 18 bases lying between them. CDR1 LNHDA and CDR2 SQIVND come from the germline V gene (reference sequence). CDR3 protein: CASSISRYSLYSNQPQHF. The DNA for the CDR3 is TGTGCCAGTAGTATCTCCAGGTACAGCCTTTATAGCAATCAGCCCCAGCATTTT.

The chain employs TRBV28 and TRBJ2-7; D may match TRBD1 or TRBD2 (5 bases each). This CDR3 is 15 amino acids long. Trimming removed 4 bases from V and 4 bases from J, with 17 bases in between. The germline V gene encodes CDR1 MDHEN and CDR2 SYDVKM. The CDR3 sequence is CASSSLGTPPYEQYF. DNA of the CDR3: TGTGCCAGCAGTTCTCTAGGGACCCCACCTTACGAGCAGTACTTC. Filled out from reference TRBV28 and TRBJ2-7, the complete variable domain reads DVKVTQSSRYLVKRTGEKVFLECVQDMDHENMFWYRQDPGLGLRLIYFSYDVKMKEKGDIPEGYSVSREKKERFSLILESASTNQTSMYLCASSSLGTPPYEQYFGPGTRLTVT.

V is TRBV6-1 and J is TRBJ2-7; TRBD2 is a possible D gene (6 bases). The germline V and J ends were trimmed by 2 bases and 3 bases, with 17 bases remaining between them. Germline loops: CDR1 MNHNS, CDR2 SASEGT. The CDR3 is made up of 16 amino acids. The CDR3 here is CASSEIMAGSHYEQYF. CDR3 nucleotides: TGTGCCAGCAGTGAAATCATGGCGGGATCGCACTACGAGCAGTACTTC.

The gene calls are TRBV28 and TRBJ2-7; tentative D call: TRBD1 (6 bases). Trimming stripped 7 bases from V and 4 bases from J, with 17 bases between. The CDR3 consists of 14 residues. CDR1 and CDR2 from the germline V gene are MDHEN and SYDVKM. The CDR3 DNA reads TGTGCCAGCACCCCCATGGGGACAAGTTACGAGCAGTACTTC. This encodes CASTPMGTSYEQYF. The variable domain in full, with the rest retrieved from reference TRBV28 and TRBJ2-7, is DVKVTQSSRYLVKRTGEKVFLECVQDMDHENMFWYRQDPGLGLRLIYFSYDVKMKEKGDIPEGYSVSREKKERFSLILESASTNQTSMYLCASTPMGTSYEQYFGPGTRLTVT.

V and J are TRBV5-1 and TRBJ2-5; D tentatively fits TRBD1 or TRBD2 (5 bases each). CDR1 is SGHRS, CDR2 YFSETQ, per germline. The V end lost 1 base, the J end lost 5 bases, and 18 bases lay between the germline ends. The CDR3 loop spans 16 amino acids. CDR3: CASSLTGHPWRETQYF. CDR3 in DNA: TGCGCCAGCAGCTTGACCGGACACCCTTGGAGGGAGACCCAGTACTTC.

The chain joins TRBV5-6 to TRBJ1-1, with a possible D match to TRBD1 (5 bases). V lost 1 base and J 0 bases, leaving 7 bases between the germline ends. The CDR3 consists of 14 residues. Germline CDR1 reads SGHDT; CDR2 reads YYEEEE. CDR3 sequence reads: CASSLLGVNTEAFF. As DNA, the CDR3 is TGTGCCAGCAGCTTGCTAGGGGTGAACACTGAAGCTTTCTTT.

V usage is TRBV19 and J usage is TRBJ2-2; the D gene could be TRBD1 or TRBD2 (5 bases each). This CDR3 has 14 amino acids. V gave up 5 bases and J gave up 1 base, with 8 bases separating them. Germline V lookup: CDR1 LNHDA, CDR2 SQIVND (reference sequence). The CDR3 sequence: CASSGTVNTGELFF. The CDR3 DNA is TGTGCCAGTAGTGGGACGGTGAACACCGGGGAGCTGTTTTTT.